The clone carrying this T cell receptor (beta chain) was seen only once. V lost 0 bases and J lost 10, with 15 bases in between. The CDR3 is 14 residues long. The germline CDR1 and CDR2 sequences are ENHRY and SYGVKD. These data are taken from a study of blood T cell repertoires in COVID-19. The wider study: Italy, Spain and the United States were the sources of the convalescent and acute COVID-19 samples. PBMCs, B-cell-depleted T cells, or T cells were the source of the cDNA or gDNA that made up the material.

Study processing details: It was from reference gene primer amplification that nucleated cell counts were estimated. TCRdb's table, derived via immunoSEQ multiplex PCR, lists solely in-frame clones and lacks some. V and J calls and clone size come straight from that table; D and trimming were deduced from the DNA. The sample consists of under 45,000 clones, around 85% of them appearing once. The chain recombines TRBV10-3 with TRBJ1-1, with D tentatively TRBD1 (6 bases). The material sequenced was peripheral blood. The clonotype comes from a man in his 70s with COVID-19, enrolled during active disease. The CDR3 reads CAISESTGGARAFF. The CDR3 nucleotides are TGTGCCATCAGTGAGTCGACCGGGGGGGCCAGAGCTTTCTTT.